This T cell receptor beta chain emerged from a study of blood T cell repertoires in COVID-19. Study in general: PBMCs, B-cell-depleted T cells, or T cells were the source of the cDNA or gDNA that made up the material.

The V end lost 1 base, the J end lost 0 bases, and 8 bases lay between the germline ends. Germline V gene data show CDR1 as LGHNA and CDR2 as YNFKEQ. The CDR3 spans 15 residues. Under the authors' procedure: Amplification with reference gene primers provided the estimates of nucleated cell counts. Some clones are missing from TCRdb's copy, which holds only in-frame ones; the method was immunoSEQ multiplex PCR. Clonal size and the V and J genes are those of that table, whereas D and trimming came from the DNA. The data contain about 190,000 clones, around 85% of them singletons. The sample comprised peripheral blood. This sequence was found in a man in his forties or fifties who had recovered from COVID-19. This chain joins TRBV4-2 and TRBJ2-3; possible D gene TRBD2, 5 bases. In DNA form, the CDR3 reads TGTGCCAGCAGCCAAGCGCCTAGCAGCACAGATACGCAGTATTTT. Translation gives CASSQAPSSTDTQYF.